The rows below give T cell receptor beta chains drawn from one sample of a study of blood T cell repertoires in COVID-19. Generated by immunoSEQ multiplex PCR, the TCRdb table keeps only in-frame clones and is missing some. The table includes 200,000 to 250,000 clones, about nine tenths detected once. Sequencing was carried out using peripheral blood. Receptors originate from a man between 60 and 75 years old who had recovered from COVID-19. The CDR3 runs from the conserved cysteine through the conserved F or W. The order of the fields is clone size, V gene, D gene, J gene, CDR3 DNA, CDR3 protein. D genes are given only for firm matches. Not every row has a clone size; where given, it reads once, few, many or a size class.

abundance: -
v_gene: TRBV30
d_gene: TRBD1
j_gene: TRBJ1-3
CDR3nt: TGTGCCTGGACCGGGGGACAGGAAGACTCTGGAAACACCATATATTTT
CDR3aa: CAWTGGQEDSGNTIYF

abundance: -
v_gene: TRBV3-1/TRBV3-2
d_gene: -
j_gene: TRBJ1-1
CDR3nt: TGTGCCAGCAGCCAAGATATTTCAGTGCTTGAAGCTTTCTTT
CDR3aa: CASSQDISVLEAFF

abundance: -
v_gene: TRBV7-3
d_gene: -
j_gene: TRBJ2-1
CDR3nt: TGTGCCAGCAGCTTCGCCCCCGGGGGAGTTGGTGAGCAGTTCTTC
CDR3aa: CASSFAPGGVGEQFF

abundance: -
v_gene: TRBV11-2
d_gene: -
j_gene: TRBJ2-2
CDR3nt: TGTGCCAGCAGTAATACTGGTAGCGGGGAGCTGTTTTTT
CDR3aa: CASSNTGSGELFF

abundance: -
v_gene: TRBV27
d_gene: TRBD1
j_gene: TRBJ2-3
CDR3nt: TGTGCCAGCAATTCAAGGGGACAGTATTCTAGCACAGATACGCAGTATTTT
CDR3aa: CASNSRGQYSSTDTQYF

abundance: once
v_gene: TRBV15
d_gene: TRBD1
j_gene: TRBJ2-7
CDR3nt: TGTGCCACCAGCAGAGATCTCGGACAGGGCTCCTACGAGCAGTACTTC
CDR3aa: CATSRDLGQGSYEQYF

abundance: -
v_gene: TRBV5-4
d_gene: TRBD2
j_gene: TRBJ2-1
CDR3nt: TGTGCCAGCAGCTCTTGGGGCGGGGGGGCCGATGAGCAGTTCTTC
CDR3aa: CASSSWGGGADEQFF

abundance: -
v_gene: TRBV4-2
d_gene: TRBD2
j_gene: TRBJ2-7
CDR3nt: TGTGCCAGCAGCCAAGTCCAGCGGGGGGGAACCTACGAGCAGTACTTC
CDR3aa: CASSQVQRGGTYEQYF

abundance: -
v_gene: TRBV18
d_gene: -
j_gene: TRBJ1-1
CDR3nt: TGTGCCAGCTCACCGAGGGAAACCACTGAAGCTTTCTTT
CDR3aa: CASSPRETTEAFF

abundance: -
v_gene: TRBV29-1
d_gene: TRBD1
j_gene: TRBJ1-2
CDR3nt: TGCAGCGTTGAAAAATTGGATGGAGGGACAGGGGTCCCGGGTGGCTACACCTTC
CDR3aa: CSVEKLDGGTGVPGGYTF

abundance: -
v_gene: TRBV6-6
d_gene: -
j_gene: TRBJ1-1
CDR3nt: TGTGCCAGCAGCCCCCCCTCGCGGGCTGAAGCTTTCTTT
CDR3aa: CASSPPSRAEAFF

abundance: few
v_gene: TRBV7-9
d_gene: -
j_gene: TRBJ1-2
CDR3nt: TGTGCCAGCAGTCCGCAGTCTGGCGGCTACACCTTC
CDR3aa: CASSPQSGGYTF

abundance: -
v_gene: TRBV5-4
d_gene: TRBD2
j_gene: TRBJ2-5
CDR3nt: TGTGCCAGCCAGCGGGGGGGGAAACCACTCCAAGAGACCCAGTACTTC
CDR3aa: CASQRGGKPLQETQYF

abundance: -
v_gene: TRBV7-3
d_gene: TRBD1
j_gene: TRBJ2-2
CDR3nt: TGTGCCAGCAGCCCAAGGACAGGGAGGACCGGGGAGCTGTTTTTT
CDR3aa: CASSPRTGRTGELFF

abundance: once
v_gene: TRBV3-1/TRBV3-2
d_gene: -
j_gene: TRBJ1-1
CDR3nt: TGTGCCAGCAGCCAAGATAGCACCCAAAACACTGAAGCTTTCTTT
CDR3aa: CASSQDSTQNTEAFF

abundance: -
v_gene: TRBV9
d_gene: -
j_gene: TRBJ2-2
CDR3nt: TGTGCCAGCAGCCCCGCGACAAGCTTCACCGGGGAGCTGTTTTTT
CDR3aa: CASSPATSFTGELFF

abundance: -
v_gene: TRBV6-5
d_gene: TRBD1
j_gene: TRBJ2-2
CDR3nt: TGTGCCAGCAGACAGACAGGGTACACCGGGGAGCTGTTTTTT
CDR3aa: CASRQTGYTGELFF

abundance: -
v_gene: TRBV29-1
d_gene: TRBD1
j_gene: TRBJ2-1
CDR3nt: TGCAGCGCAAGTGCAGGGGGCGGGCGAGACAATGAGCAGTTCTTC
CDR3aa: CSASAGGGRDNEQFF

abundance: once
v_gene: TRBV5-1
d_gene: TRBD2
j_gene: TRBJ2-7
CDR3nt: TGCGCCAGCAGCCCCTCCCTGGCGGGAGGGCCGGGGCAGTACTTC
CDR3aa: CASSPSLAGGPGQYF

abundance: -
v_gene: TRBV4-3
d_gene: TRBD2
j_gene: TRBJ2-3
CDR3nt: TGCGCCAGCAGCCAACGAGTAGCGGGGTTGTTCACAGATACGCAGTATTTT
CDR3aa: CASSQRVAGLFTDTQYF

abundance: -
v_gene: TRBV2
d_gene: TRBD1
j_gene: TRBJ1-4
CDR3nt: TGTGCCAGCAGCGCAACAGGGGGGACTAATGAAAAACTGTTTTTT
CDR3aa: CASSATGGTNEKLFF

abundance: -
v_gene: TRBV18
d_gene: -
j_gene: TRBJ2-2
CDR3nt: TGTGCCACCAGGGAAGGGAACACCGGGGAGCTGTTTTTT
CDR3aa: CATREGNTGELFF

abundance: -
v_gene: TRBV27
d_gene: -
j_gene: TRBJ2-7
CDR3nt: TGTGCCAGCAGCGGGGGAAGGGGCTTGCAGTACTTC
CDR3aa: CASSGGRGLQYF

abundance: -
v_gene: TRBV7-2
d_gene: -
j_gene: TRBJ1-1
CDR3nt: TGTGCCAGCAGCTGGCCAGTGCTATCAGGCACTGAAGCTTTCTTT
CDR3aa: CASSWPVLSGTEAFF

abundance: -
v_gene: TRBV18
d_gene: -
j_gene: TRBJ2-7
CDR3nt: TGTGCCAGCTCACCACCTAATCGGGAGAAGTATGCCTACGAGCAGTACTTC
CDR3aa: CASSPPNREKYAYEQYF

abundance: -
v_gene: TRBV7-2
d_gene: -
j_gene: TRBJ1-1
CDR3nt: TGTGCCAGCAGCCGGGACTATCTCACTGAAGCTTTCTTT
CDR3aa: CASSRDYLTEAFF

abundance: -
v_gene: TRBV27
d_gene: TRBD2
j_gene: TRBJ2-5
CDR3nt: TGTGCCAGCAGCCAACGGAGGAGCGGGAGAGGTGTACAAGAGACCCAGTACTTC
CDR3aa: CASSQRRSGRGVQETQYF

abundance: -
v_gene: TRBV18
d_gene: TRBD1
j_gene: TRBJ1-5
CDR3nt: TGTGCCAGCTCACAGGGGACAGGGAAGGGGTCCAATCAGCCCCAGCATTTT
CDR3aa: CASSQGTGKGSNQPQHF

abundance: -
v_gene: TRBV14
d_gene: -
j_gene: TRBJ2-5
CDR3nt: TGTGCCAGCAGCCCCCTGGCTAGGGGAGAGACCCAGTACTTC
CDR3aa: CASSPLARGETQYF

abundance: -
v_gene: TRBV5-1
d_gene: -
j_gene: TRBJ1-1
CDR3nt: TGCGCCAGCAGCAACGACGGCGGAGAAGCTTTCTTT
CDR3aa: CASSNDGGEAFF

abundance: -
v_gene: TRBV9
d_gene: TRBD2
j_gene: TRBJ2-7
CDR3nt: TGTGCCAGCAGCGTAGGGCTAGCGGGAGTCGGCGAGCAGTACTTC
CDR3aa: CASSVGLAGVGEQYF

abundance: -
v_gene: TRBV7-2
d_gene: -
j_gene: TRBJ2-7
CDR3nt: TGTGCCAGCAGCTTAGCGAACGGGTACGAGCAGTACTTC
CDR3aa: CASSLANGYEQYF

abundance: -
v_gene: TRBV6-6
d_gene: TRBD1
j_gene: TRBJ1-6
CDR3nt: TGTGCCAGCAAGGGGGACAACAGGGGTCTCTCCCTCCACTTT
CDR3aa: CASKGDNRGLSLHF

abundance: -
v_gene: TRBV7-8
d_gene: TRBD1
j_gene: TRBJ2-7
CDR3nt: TGTGCCAGCAGCAACCGGGACAGGGGATACTACGAGCAGTACTTC
CDR3aa: CASSNRDRGYYEQYF

abundance: -
v_gene: TRBV30
d_gene: TRBD1
j_gene: TRBJ2-5
CDR3nt: TGTGCCTGGACAGTTACAGGGGGAGAGTACGAGACCCAGTACTTC
CDR3aa: CAWTVTGGEYETQYF

abundance: -
v_gene: TRBV7-2
d_gene: -
j_gene: TRBJ1-3
CDR3nt: TGTGCCAGCAGCCTAACCTTGCGGGGGGGAAACACCATATATTTT
CDR3aa: CASSLTLRGGNTIYF

abundance: -
v_gene: TRBV14
d_gene: -
j_gene: TRBJ2-3
CDR3nt: TGTGCCAGCAGCCACGTGACAGATACGCAGTATTTT
CDR3aa: CASSHVTDTQYF

abundance: -
v_gene: TRBV7-7
d_gene: -
j_gene: TRBJ2-7
CDR3nt: TGTGCTAGCAGCTTAGGATTGGGGCTGAACTCCTACGAGCAGTACTTC
CDR3aa: CASSLGLGLNSYEQYF

abundance: -
v_gene: TRBV7-2
d_gene: TRBD1
j_gene: TRBJ1-2
CDR3nt: TGTGCCAGCAAATTACGGACAGGCCCGTATGGCTACACCTTC
CDR3aa: CASKLRTGPYGYTF

abundance: -
v_gene: TRBV11-1
d_gene: TRBD2
j_gene: TRBJ2-3
CDR3nt: TGTGCCAGCAGCCCGCGACTAGCGGGGGACGCAGATACGCAGTATTTT
CDR3aa: CASSPRLAGDADTQYF

abundance: -
v_gene: TRBV29-1
d_gene: TRBD1
j_gene: TRBJ2-7
CDR3nt: TGCAGCGTTGAAGGGACAGGGGACCGCGGGTACGAGCAGTACTTC
CDR3aa: CSVEGTGDRGYEQYF

abundance: -
v_gene: TRBV14
d_gene: TRBD2
j_gene: TRBJ2-3
CDR3nt: TGTGCCAGCAGCCAACCCGGGACTAGCGGAACCGGGCAAACCGATACGCAGTATTTT
CDR3aa: CASSQPGTSGTGQTDTQYF

abundance: -
v_gene: TRBV28
d_gene: -
j_gene: TRBJ1-2
CDR3nt: TGTGCCATCTACCGCGGGGAGAACTATGGCTACACCTTC
CDR3aa: CAIYRGENYGYTF

abundance: -
v_gene: TRBV10-3
d_gene: TRBD2
j_gene: TRBJ2-7
CDR3nt: TGTGCCATCAGTGAGTTGGGGCAGGGAGGGAAAGAGCAGTACTTC
CDR3aa: CAISELGQGGKEQYF

abundance: few
v_gene: TRBV7-3
d_gene: TRBD1
j_gene: TRBJ2-4
CDR3nt: TGTGCCAGCAGTCGGGACAGGGTGGACATTCAGTACTTC
CDR3aa: CASSRDRVDIQYF

abundance: -
v_gene: TRBV11-2
d_gene: TRBD1
j_gene: TRBJ2-2
CDR3nt: TGTGCCAGCAGCTTATCAGGGACAGGGGGCGGTAACACCGGGGAGCTGTTTTTT
CDR3aa: CASSLSGTGGGNTGELFF

abundance: -
v_gene: TRBV9
d_gene: -
j_gene: TRBJ1-6
CDR3nt: TGTGCCAGCAGCCCGGAGCTCTCCTATAATTCACCCCTCCACTTT
CDR3aa: CASSPELSYNSPLHF

abundance: -
v_gene: TRBV5-4
d_gene: -
j_gene: TRBJ2-7
CDR3nt: TGTGCCAGCAGCTTAAGTTACAGCTCCTACGAGCAGTACTTC
CDR3aa: CASSLSYSSYEQYF

abundance: -
v_gene: TRBV5-1
d_gene: TRBD2
j_gene: TRBJ2-3
CDR3nt: TGCGCCAGCAGCTTGGCCGGGACTAGCGCTGGCACAGATACGCAGTATTTT
CDR3aa: CASSLAGTSAGTDTQYF

abundance: -
v_gene: TRBV6-5
d_gene: TRBD1
j_gene: TRBJ1-5
CDR3nt: TGTGCCAGCGGACGACAGGGGAGCAATCAGCCCCAGCATTTT
CDR3aa: CASGRQGSNQPQHF

abundance: -
v_gene: TRBV7-9
d_gene: TRBD2
j_gene: TRBJ2-3
CDR3nt: TGTGCCAGCAGCAGCTACCGGGACTACACAGATACGCAGTATTTT
CDR3aa: CASSSYRDYTDTQYF

abundance: -
v_gene: TRBV6-1
d_gene: -
j_gene: TRBJ1-2
CDR3nt: TGTGCCAGCAGTGAAGCATCAGGGGCTGGCTACACCTTC
CDR3aa: CASSEASGAGYTF

abundance: -
v_gene: TRBV7-9
d_gene: -
j_gene: TRBJ2-1
CDR3nt: TGTGCCAGCAGCTCGACTAGCGCAGGGGGGCAGTTCTTC
CDR3aa: CASSSTSAGGQFF